Below are 11 T cell receptor beta chains sequenced from a single sample in a study of cytomegalovirus exposure and HLA in healthy donors. PCR primers comprised 60 Vbeta and 13 Jbeta primers. Repertoires were generated with immunoSEQ multiplex PCR, while TCRdb's copy carries only in-frame clones and drops some. This table holds around 65,000 clones, 65% to 90% found once. Material: PBMCs. These receptors all stem from a female donor in good health and CMV-seronegative.

This chain connects TRBV5-1 to TRBJ1-2; possibly TRBD1 for D (6 bases). Between the trimmed V and J ends, which lost 2 bases and 4 bases, there was a span of 9 bases. CDR1 is SGHRS and CDR2 is YFSETQ in the germline V gene. This CDR3 contains 13 residues. The CDR3 reads CASSLTGSYGYTF. The CDR3 DNA reads as TGCGCCAGCAGCTTAACAGGGAGCTATGGCTACACCTTC.

About this clone itself: A junction boundary mismatches the germline segment, possibly from a read error. V and J are TRBV7-7 and TRBJ2-5, with 10 positions matching TRBD2. Germline CDR1 is SSHAT and CDR2 is FNYEAQ (reference sequence). The CDR3 covers 18 residues. The CDR3 region is CASSLIAGGDNQQETQYF. In DNA form, the CDR3 reads TGTGCTAGCAGCCTGATAGCGGGGGGCGACAACCAACAAGAGACCCAGTACTTC.

J is TRBJ2-5 and V is TRBV27; a possible D gene is TRBD2 (6 bases). Deletions cut 6 bases from V and 2 bases from J, with 16 bases between. This CDR3 has 15 residues. Germline V gene data show CDR1 as MNHEY and CDR2 as SMNVEV (reference sequence). The CDR3 loop reads CASSRPRERQETQYF. The CDR3 DNA is TGTGCCAGCAGCCGCCCCCGGGAGAGACAAGAGACCCAGTACTTC.

Here the CDR3 reads CASTFSRSPGNQPQHF. CDR3 coding DNA: TGTGCCAGCACCTTTTCCAGGTCCCCGGGCAATCAGCCCCAGCATTTT. The chain recombines TRBV28 with TRBJ1-5; D gene unclear. Germline V CDR1 and CDR2: MDHEN, SYDVKM. V dropped 7 bases and J dropped 2 bases, with 18 bases sitting between them. The CDR3 runs 16 residues.

The rearrangement links TRBV9 to TRBJ2-3; TRBD2 matches at 8 bases. The junction had 28 bases not matched to a gene; V was cut back by 1 base and J by 6 bases. Germline V CDR1 and CDR2: SGDLS, YYNGEE. The CDR3 is 22 amino acids. CDR3 loop: CASSVTPAGVPIGKLLVDTQYF. The CDR3 DNA reads TGTGCCAGCAGCGTAACCCCAGCGGGGGTGCCGATCGGTAAGCTCCTCGTGGATACGCAGTATTTT. The full variable domain, with the rest looked up from reference TRBV9 and TRBJ2-3, is DSGVTQTPKHLITATGQRVTLRCSPRSGDLSVYWYQQSLDQGLQFLIQYYNGEERAKGNILERFSAQQFPDLHSELNLSSLELGDSALYFCASSVTPAGVPIGKLLVDTQYFGPGTRLTVL.

The J gene is TRBJ1-2, the V gene TRBV4-1; weak D call: TRBD1 (5 bases). There are 15 residues in the CDR3. Trimming shortened V by 1 base and J by 4 bases, and 13 bases separated the two germline ends. CDR1 MGHRA and CDR2 YSYEKL come from the germline V gene. The CDR3 DNA sequence: TGCGCCAGCAGCCAAGCCACGGGGGGACTCTATGGCTACACCTTC. Its translation: CASSQATGGLYGYTF.

J is TRBJ1-1 and V is TRBV18; 8 bases agree with TRBD1. Per germline, CDR1 KGHSH and CDR2 LQKENI. V shed 8 bases and J 0 bases; nucleotides not matched to a gene: 2. This CDR3 is 13 amino acids long. CDR3 in amino acids: CASATGVNTEAFF. The CDR3 DNA is TGTGCCAGCGCGACAGGGGTGAACACTGAAGCTTTCTTT. Based on the CDR3 plus reference TRBV18 and TRBJ1-1, the full variable domain is NAGVMQNPRHLVRRRGQEARLRCSPMKGHSHVYWYRQLPEEGLKFMVYLQKENIIDESGMPKERFSAEFPKEGPSILRIQQVVRGDSAAYFCASATGVNTEAFFGQGTRLTVV.

The chain links TRBV7-3 to TRBJ2-5; TRBD1 is a possible D gene (5 bases). The CDR3 consists of 16 residues. CDR1 and CDR2 from the germline V gene are SGHTA and FQGTGA. V was trimmed by 3 bases and J by 5 bases, leaving 19 bases between them. The CDR3 is CASSFGPYSGFETQYF. The CDR3 bases are TGTGCCAGCAGCTTCGGCCCTTACTCAGGGTTTGAGACCCAGTACTTC. The full variable domain, in which reference TRBV7-3 and TRBJ2-5 provide the parts outside the CDR3, is GAGVSQTPSNKVTEKGKYVELRCDPISGHTALYWYRQSLGQGPEFLIYFQGTGAADDSGLPNDRFFAVRPEGSVSTLKIQRTERGDSAVYLCASSFGPYSGFETQYFGPGTRLLVL.

Turning to this clone: One end of the junction fails to match germline, which may point to a read error. The chain joins TRBV7-2 to TRBJ2-3; maybe TRBD1 (6 bases). Germline CDR1 and CDR2: SGHTA and FQGNSA. The CDR3 sequence is 16 residues long. The CDR3 DNA follows: TGTGCCAGCAGCCGTAGCGACACAGGGACCACAAATACGCAGTATTTT. Protein sequence: CASSRSDTGTTNTQYF. Variable domain in full (rest from reference TRBV7-2 and TRBJ2-3): GAGVSQSPSNKVTEKGKDVELRCDPISGHTALYWYRQSLGQGLEFLIYFQGNSAPDKSGLPSDRFSAERTGGSVSTLTIQRTQQEDSAVYLCASSRSDTGTTNTQYFGPGTRLTVL.

The CDR3 DNA follows: TGTGCCAGCAGTGATCCCGGAAGGGGACTAGGAAACACCATATATTTT. Protein: CASSDPGRGLGNTIYF. The V call is TRBV6-1, the J call TRBJ1-3, with D maybe TRBD1 (5 bases). The V gene lost 3 bases and the J gene lost 4 bases, with 16 bases spanning the gap. Per germline, CDR1 MNHNS and CDR2 SASEGT. The CDR3 covers 16 residues.

V gene TRBV6-5 combines with J gene TRBJ2-7; TRBD2 agrees at 12 bases. The CDR3 contains 14 residues. Germline V gene lookup returns CDR1 MNHEY and CDR2 SVGAGI. The junction had 1 base not matched to a gene; V was cut back by 6 bases and J by 1 base. CDR3 DNA sequence: TGTGCCAGCAGGCTAGCGGGAGGGTCCTACGAGCAGTACTTC. Protein sequence: CASRLAGGSYEQYF.